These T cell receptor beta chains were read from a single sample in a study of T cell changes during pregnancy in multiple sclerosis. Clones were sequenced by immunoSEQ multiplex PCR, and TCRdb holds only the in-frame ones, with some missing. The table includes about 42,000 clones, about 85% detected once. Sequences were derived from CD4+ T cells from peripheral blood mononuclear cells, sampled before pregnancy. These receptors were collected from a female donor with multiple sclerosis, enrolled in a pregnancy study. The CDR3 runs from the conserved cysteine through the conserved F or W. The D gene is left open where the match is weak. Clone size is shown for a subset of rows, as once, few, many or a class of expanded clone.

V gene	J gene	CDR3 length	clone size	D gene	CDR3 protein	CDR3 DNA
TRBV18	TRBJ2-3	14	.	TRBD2	CASSPRREQDTQYF	TGTGCCAGCTCACCGCGGCGGGAGCAGGATACGCAGTATTTT
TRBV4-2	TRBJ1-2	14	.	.	CASSQVTENYGYTF	TGTGCCAGCAGCCAAGTAACAGAGAACTATGGCTACACCTTC
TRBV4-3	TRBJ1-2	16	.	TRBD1	CASSHVNRGGDYGYTF	TGCGCCAGCAGCCATGTCAACAGGGGCGGGGACTATGGCTACACCTTC
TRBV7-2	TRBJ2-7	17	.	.	CASSLEGLQGRAYEQYF	TGTGCCAGCAGCTTAGAGGGACTTCAGGGAAGGGCCTACGAGCAGTACTTC
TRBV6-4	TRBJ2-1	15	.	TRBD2	CASRPKRDSYNEQFF	TGTGCCAGCAGACCCAAGCGGGACTCCTACAATGAGCAGTTCTTC
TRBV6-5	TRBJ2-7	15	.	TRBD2	CASSRLAGGLDEQYF	TGTGCCAGCAGCCGACTAGCGGGAGGCCTCGACGAGCAGTACTTC
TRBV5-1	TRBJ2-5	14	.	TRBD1	CASSKTGGGKTQYF	TGCGCCAGCAGCAAGACAGGGGGCGGCAAGACCCAGTACTTC
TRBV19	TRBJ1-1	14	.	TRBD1	CASSHRTGGVEAFF	TGTGCCAGTAGTCACAGGACAGGGGGCGTTGAAGCTTTCTTT
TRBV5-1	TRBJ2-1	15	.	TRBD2	CASSFQREAYNEQFF	TGCGCCAGCAGCTTCCAGCGGGAGGCCTACAATGAGCAGTTCTTC
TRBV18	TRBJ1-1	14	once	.	CASSPLRENTEAFF	TGTGCCAGCTCACCCCTTCGGGAGAACACTGAAGCTTTCTTT
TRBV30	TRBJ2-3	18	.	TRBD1	CAWSVNLLGQGAPDTQYF	TGTGCCTGGAGTGTAAATCTCCTAGGGCAGGGGGCCCCAGATACGCAGTATTTT
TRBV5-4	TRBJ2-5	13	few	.	CASSLVGEETQYF	TGTGCCAGCAGCTTGGTGGGAGAAGAGACCCAGTACTTC
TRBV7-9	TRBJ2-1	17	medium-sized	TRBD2	CASSLWAGGWSHNEQFF	TGTGCCAGCAGCTTATGGGCGGGAGGCTGGTCTCACAATGAGCAGTTCTTC
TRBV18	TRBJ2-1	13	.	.	CASSQTQGNEQFF	TGTGCCAGCTCCCAAACACAGGGCAATGAGCAGTTCTTC
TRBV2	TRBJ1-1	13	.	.	CASWVDSNTEAFF	TGTGCCAGCTGGGTGGACAGTAACACTGAAGCTTTCTTT
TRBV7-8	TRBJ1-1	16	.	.	CASSLARGRRDTEAFF	TGTGCCAGTAGCTTAGCGCGGGGGAGAAGGGACACTGAAGCTTTCTTT
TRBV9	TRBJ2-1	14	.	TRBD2	CASSLSGGTNEQFF	TGTGCCAGCAGCCTGAGCGGGGGTACGAATGAGCAGTTCTTC
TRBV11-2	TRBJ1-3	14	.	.	CASSPTRSGNTIYF	TGTGCCAGCAGTCCTACCCGCTCTGGAAACACCATATATTTT
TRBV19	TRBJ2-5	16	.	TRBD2	CASSIVAGGPGETQYF	TGTGCCAGTAGTATCGTCGCGGGGGGGCCCGGAGAGACCCAGTACTTC
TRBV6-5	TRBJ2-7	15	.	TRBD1	CASSKTGTGADEQYF	TGTGCCAGCAGTAAAACCGGGACAGGGGCCGACGAGCAGTACTTC
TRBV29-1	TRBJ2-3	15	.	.	CSVQEDWVSTDTQYF	TGCAGCGTACAGGAAGATTGGGTTAGCACAGATACGCAGTATTTT
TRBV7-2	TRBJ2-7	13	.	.	CATGLEWSYEQYF	TGTGCCACCGGATTGGAGTGGAGCTACGAGCAGTACTTC
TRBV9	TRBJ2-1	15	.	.	CASSVLPVKRNEQFF	TGTGCCAGCAGCGTTCTTCCAGTAAAGAGGAATGAGCAGTTCTTC
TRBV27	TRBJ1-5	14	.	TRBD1	CASAPRGRNQPQHF	TGTGCCAGCGCCCCCAGGGGGCGTAATCAGCCCCAGCATTTT
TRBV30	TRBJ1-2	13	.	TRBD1	CAWSGATGIGYTF	TGTGCCTGGAGTGGGGCGACAGGGATCGGCTACACCTTC
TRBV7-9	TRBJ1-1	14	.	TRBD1	CASSLAGQGNKAFF	TGTGCCAGCAGCTTAGCAGGACAGGGGAATAAGGCTTTCTTT
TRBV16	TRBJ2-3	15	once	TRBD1	CASSPRQGRTDTQYF	TGTGCCAGCAGCCCCCGACAGGGGCGCACAGATACGCAGTATTTT
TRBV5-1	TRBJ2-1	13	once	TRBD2	CASSVLAGGEQFF	TGCGCCAGCAGTGTATTAGCGGGAGGTGAGCAGTTCTTC
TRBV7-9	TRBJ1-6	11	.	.	CASSLNSPLHF	TGTGCCAGCAGCCTAAATTCACCCCTCCACTTT
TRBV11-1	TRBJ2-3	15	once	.	CASSLLGPSTDTQYF	TGTGCCAGCAGCTTACTGGGGCCTAGCACAGATACGCAGTATTTT
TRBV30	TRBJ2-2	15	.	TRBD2	CAWSRLGGAGGELFF	TGTGCCTGGAGTCGGTTGGGAGGGGCTGGCGGGGAGCTGTTTTTT
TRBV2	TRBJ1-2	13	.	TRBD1	CASTRDRLSGYTF	TGTGCCAGCACTAGGGACAGGCTAAGCGGCTACACCTTC
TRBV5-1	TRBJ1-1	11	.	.	CASRRDERWFF	TGCGCCAGCAGACGTGACGAGAGGTGGTTCTTT
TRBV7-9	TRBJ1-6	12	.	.	CASSHSRSPLHF	TGTGCCAGCAGTCACTCCAGGTCACCCCTCCACTTT
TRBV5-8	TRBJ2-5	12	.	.	CASSLGRETQYF	TGTGCCAGCAGCTTGGGGAGGGAGACCCAGTACTTC
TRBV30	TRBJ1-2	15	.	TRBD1	CAWDRGGEPLRSYTF	TGTGCCTGGGACCGAGGGGGCGAACCTCTAAGAAGCTACACCTTC
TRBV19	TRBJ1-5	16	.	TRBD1	CASSRPTGEGNQPQHF	TGTGCCAGTAGTCGACCCACAGGGGAGGGCAATCAGCCCCAGCATTTT
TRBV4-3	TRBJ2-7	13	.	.	CASSQEAGQEQYF	TGCGCCAGCAGCCAAGAGGCAGGGCAAGAGCAGTACTTC
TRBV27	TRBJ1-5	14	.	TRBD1	CAVGTVASNQPQHF	TGTGCCGTAGGGACAGTAGCGAGCAATCAGCCCCAGCATTTT
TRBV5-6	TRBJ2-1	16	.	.	CASRDSQNSSYNEQFF	TGTGCCAGCAGGGACTCACAAAATAGCTCCTACAATGAGCAGTTCTTC
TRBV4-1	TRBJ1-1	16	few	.	CASSQGDGRGGTEAFF	TGCGCCAGCAGCCAAGGAGACGGAAGGGGAGGAACTGAAGCTTTCTTT
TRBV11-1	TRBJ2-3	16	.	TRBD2	CASSHRTSGGTDTQYF	TGTGCCAGCAGCCACCGGACTAGCGGGGGCACAGATACGCAGTATTTT
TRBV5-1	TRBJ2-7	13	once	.	CASSLARGEKQYF	TGCGCCAGCAGCTTGGCCCGAGGAGAGAAGCAGTACTTC
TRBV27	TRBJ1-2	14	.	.	CASSQEGRWGGYTF	TGTGCCAGCAGCCAGGAGGGCAGGTGGGGTGGCTACACCTTC
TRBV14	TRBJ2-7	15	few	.	CASSQVSSGKYEQYF	TGTGCCAGCAGCCAAGTGTCGTCAGGGAAATACGAGCAGTACTTC
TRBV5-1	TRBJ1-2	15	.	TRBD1	CASSLTGGKGWGYTF	TGCGCCAGCAGCTTAACAGGGGGCAAAGGTTGGGGCTACACCTTC
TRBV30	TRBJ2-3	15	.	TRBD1	CAWSGLGQGTDTQYF	TGTGCCTGGAGTGGGTTGGGACAGGGGACAGATACGCAGTATTTT
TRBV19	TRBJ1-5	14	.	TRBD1	CASNQGARDQPQHF	TGTGCCAGTAATCAGGGGGCGCGGGATCAGCCCCAGCATTTT
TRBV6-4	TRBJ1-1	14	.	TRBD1	CASSPGQGNTEAFF	TGTGCCAGCAGTCCCGGACAGGGTAACACTGAAGCTTTCTTT
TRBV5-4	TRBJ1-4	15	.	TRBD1	CASSRDQGAEEKLFF	TGTGCCAGCAGTCGTGATCAGGGGGCCGAAGAAAAACTGTTTTTT
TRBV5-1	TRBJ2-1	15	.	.	CASSLEPVTGNEQFF	TGCGCCAGCAGCTTGGAACCCGTTACAGGGAATGAGCAGTTCTTC
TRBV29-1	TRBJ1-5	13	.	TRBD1	CSVATGHNQPQHF	TGCAGCGTTGCGACAGGGCACAATCAGCCCCAGCATTTT
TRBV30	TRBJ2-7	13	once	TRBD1	CAYWTGGSYEQYF	TGTGCCTATTGGACAGGGGGTTCCTACGAGCAGTACTTC